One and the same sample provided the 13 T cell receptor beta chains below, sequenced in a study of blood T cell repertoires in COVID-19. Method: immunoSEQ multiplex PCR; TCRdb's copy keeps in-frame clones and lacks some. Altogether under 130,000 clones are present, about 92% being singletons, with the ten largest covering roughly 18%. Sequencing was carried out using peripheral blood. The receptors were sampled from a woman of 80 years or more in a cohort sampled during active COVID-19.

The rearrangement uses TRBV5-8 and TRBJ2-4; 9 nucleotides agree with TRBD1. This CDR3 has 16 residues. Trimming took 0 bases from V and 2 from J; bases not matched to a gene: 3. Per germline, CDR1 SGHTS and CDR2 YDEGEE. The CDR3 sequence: CASSLGQGVTKNIQYF. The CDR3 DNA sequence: TGTGCCAGCAGCTTGGGACAGGGGGTGACCAAAAACATTCAGTACTTC. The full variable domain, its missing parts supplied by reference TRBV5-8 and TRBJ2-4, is EAGVTQSPTHLIKTRGQQATLRCSPISGHTSVYWYQQALGLGLQFLLWYDEGEERNRGNFPPRFSGRQFPNYSSELNVNALELEDSALYLCASSLGQGVTKNIQYFGAGTRLSVL.

The CDR3 region has the DNA TGTGCCAGCTCGCCGTCTCCAGCGGGGGGGCCCTCCTACAATGAGCAGTTCTTC. It yields the protein CASSPSPAGGPSYNEQFF. The chain employs TRBV18 and TRBJ2-1; 10 nucleotides agree with TRBD2. The trim removed 6 bases at V and 0 bases at J, leaving 11 bases unmatched. The germline gives CDR1 KGHSH, CDR2 LQKENI. This CDR3 contains 18 residues.

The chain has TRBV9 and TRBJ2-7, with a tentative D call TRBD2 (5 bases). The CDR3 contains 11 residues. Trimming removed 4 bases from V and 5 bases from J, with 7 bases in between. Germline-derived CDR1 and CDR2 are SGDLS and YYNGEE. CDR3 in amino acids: CASSSGDEQYF. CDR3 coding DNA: TGTGCCAGCAGCTCCGGGGACGAGCAGTACTTC.

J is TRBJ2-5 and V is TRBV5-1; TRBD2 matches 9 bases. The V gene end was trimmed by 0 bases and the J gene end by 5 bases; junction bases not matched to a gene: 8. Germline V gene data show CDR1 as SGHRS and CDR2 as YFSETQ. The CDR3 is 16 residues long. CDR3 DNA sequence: TGCGCCAGCAGCTTGGCCGGCGGGAGGGCCAGGGAGACCCAGTACTTC. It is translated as CASSLAGGRARETQYF.

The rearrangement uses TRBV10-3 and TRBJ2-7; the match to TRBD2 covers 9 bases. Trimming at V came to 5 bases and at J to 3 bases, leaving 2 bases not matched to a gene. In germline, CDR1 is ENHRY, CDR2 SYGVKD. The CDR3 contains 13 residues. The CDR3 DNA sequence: TGTGCCATCAGTCAGACTAGCGGCTACGAGCAGTACTTC. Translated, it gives CAISQTSGYEQYF.

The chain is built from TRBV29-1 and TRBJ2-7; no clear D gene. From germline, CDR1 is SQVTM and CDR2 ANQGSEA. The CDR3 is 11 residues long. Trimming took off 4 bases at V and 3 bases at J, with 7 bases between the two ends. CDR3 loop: CSVARNYEQYF. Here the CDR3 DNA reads TGCAGCGTTGCTAGGAACTACGAGCAGTACTTC.

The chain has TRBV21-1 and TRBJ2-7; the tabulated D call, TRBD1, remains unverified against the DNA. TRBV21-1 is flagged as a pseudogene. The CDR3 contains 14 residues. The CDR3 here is CASSTDRARVEQYF. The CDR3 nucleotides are TGTGCCAGCAGCACGGACAGGGCCCGTGTCGAGCAGTACTTC.

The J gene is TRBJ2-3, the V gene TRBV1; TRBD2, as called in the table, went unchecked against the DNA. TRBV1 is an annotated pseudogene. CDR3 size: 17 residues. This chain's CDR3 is CTSSQDVGAVKTDTQYF. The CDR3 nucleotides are TGCACCAGCAGCCAAGATGTGGGAGCGGTAAAGACAGATACGCAGTATTTT.

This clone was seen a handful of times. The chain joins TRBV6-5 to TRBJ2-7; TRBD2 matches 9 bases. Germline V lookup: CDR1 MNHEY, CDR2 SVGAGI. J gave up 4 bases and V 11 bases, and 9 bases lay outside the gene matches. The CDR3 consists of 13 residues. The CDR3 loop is CAGAPSGEYEQYF. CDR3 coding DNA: TGTGCCGGAGCCCCTAGCGGGGAATACGAGCAGTACTTC.

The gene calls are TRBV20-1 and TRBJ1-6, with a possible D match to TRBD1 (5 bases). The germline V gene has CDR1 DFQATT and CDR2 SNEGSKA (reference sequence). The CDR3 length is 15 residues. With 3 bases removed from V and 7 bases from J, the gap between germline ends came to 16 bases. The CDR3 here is CSASRGLAGNSPLHF. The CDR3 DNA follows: TGCAGTGCTAGTAGGGGTTTGGCAGGGAATTCACCCCTCCACTTT.

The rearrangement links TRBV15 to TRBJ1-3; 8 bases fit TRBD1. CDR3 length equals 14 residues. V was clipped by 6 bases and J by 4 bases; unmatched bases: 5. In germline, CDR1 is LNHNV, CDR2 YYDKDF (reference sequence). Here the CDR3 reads CATRLTGGGNTIYF. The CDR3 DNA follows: TGTGCCACCAGACTAACAGGGGGAGGAAACACCATATATTTT.

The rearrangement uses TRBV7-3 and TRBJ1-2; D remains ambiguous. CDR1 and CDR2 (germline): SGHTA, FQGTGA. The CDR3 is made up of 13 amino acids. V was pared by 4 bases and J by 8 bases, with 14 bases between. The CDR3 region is CASSSDPSGGYTF. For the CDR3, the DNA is TGTGCCAGCAGCTCGGACCCGTCGGGGGGCTACACCTTC.

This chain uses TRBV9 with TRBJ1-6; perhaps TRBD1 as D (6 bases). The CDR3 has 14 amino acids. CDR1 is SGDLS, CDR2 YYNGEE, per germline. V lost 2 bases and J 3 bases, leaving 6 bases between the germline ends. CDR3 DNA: TGTGCCAGCAGCGTGGACAGCTATAATTCACCCCTCCACTTT. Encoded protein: CASSVDSYNSPLHF.